The TCR beta chain described here comes from a study of CD4+ T cells in melanoma. The CDR3 has 15 amino acids. CDR1 and CDR2 (germline): GTSNPN, SVGIG (reference sequence). J gave up 0 bases and V 3 bases, and 6 bases lay outside the gene matches. Data came from immunoSEQ multiplex PCR; TCRdb stores just in-frame clones and leaves some out. Of about 55,000 clones detected, 55% to 75% appear once; the ten largest clones hold around 4.8%. This clone was detected many times. This sample includes further DNA sequences coding for the same CDR3. The sequenced material came from tumor tissue. The chain is built from TRBV30 and TRBJ2-7; TRBD1 aligns across 9 bases. The clonotype was recovered from a human donor with melanoma. The CDR3 reads CAWRAGTGSSYEQYF. CDR3 in DNA: TGTGCCTGGAGGGCCGGGACAGGGAGCTCCTACGAGCAGTACTTC.